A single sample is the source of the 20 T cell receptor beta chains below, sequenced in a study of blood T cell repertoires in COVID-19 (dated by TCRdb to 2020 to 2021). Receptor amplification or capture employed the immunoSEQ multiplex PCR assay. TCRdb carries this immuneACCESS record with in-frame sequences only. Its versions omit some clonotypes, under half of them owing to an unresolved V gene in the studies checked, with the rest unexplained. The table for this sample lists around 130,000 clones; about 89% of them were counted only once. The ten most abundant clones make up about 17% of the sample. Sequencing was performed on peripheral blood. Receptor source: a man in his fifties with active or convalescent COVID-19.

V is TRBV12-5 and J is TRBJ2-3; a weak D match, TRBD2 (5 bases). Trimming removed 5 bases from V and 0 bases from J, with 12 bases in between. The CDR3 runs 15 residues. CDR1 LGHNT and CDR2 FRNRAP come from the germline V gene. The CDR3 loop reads CASGESGTSTDTQYF. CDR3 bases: TGTGCTAGTGGTGAGAGCGGAACTAGCACAGATACGCAGTATTTT.

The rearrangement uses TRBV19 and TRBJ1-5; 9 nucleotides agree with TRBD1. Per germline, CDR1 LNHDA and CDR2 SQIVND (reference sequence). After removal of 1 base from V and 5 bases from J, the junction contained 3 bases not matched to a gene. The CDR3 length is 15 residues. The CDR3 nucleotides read TGTGCCAGTAGTATAGGGACAGGGGTTCATCAGCCCCAGCATTTT. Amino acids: CASSIGTGVHQPQHF.

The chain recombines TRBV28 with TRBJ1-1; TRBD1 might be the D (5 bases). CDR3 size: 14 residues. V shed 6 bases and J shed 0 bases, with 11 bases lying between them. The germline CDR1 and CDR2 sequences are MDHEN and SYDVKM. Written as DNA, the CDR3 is TGTGCCAGCAGCCTTCAAGGGGTGAACACTGAAGCTTTCTTT. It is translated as CASSLQGVNTEAFF.

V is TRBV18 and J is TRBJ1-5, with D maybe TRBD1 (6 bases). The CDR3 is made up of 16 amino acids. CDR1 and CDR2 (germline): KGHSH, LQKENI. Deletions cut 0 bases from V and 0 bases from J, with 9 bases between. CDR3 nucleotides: TGTGCCAGCTCACCACCCCGGACAGTTAGCAATCAGCCCCAGCATTTT. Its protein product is CASSPPRTVSNQPQHF.

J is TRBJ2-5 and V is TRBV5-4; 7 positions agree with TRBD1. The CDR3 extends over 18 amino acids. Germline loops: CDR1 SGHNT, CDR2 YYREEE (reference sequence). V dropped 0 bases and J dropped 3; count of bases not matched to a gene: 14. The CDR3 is CASSLDPGGAQWEETQYF. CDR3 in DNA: TGTGCCAGCAGCTTGGACCCAGGGGGTGCCCAGTGGGAAGAGACCCAGTACTTC.

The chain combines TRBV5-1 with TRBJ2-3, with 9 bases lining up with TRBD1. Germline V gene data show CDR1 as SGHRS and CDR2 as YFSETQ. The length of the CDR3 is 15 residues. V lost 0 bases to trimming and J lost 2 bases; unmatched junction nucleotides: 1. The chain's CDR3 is CASSLVQGATDTQYF. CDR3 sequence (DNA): TGCGCCAGCAGCTTGGTACAGGGGGCCACAGATACGCAGTATTTT.

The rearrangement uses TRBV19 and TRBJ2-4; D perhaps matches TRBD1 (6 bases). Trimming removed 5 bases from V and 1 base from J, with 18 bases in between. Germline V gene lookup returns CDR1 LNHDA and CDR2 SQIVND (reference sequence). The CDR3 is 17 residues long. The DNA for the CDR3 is TGTGCCAGTAGTTGGCGGAATAGGGGGTCCGCCAAAAACATTCAGTACTTC. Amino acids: CASSWRNRGSAKNIQYF.

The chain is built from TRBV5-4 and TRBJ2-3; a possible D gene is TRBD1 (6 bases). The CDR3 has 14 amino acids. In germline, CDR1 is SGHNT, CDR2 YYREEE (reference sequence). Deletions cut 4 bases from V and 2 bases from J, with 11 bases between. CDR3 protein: CASSPRTVTDTQYF. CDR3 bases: TGTGCCAGCAGCCCGAGGACAGTCACAGATACGCAGTATTTT.

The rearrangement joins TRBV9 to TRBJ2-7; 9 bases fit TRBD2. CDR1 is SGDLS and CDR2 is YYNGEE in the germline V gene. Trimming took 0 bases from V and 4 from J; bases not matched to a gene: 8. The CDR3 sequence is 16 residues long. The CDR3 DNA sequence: TGTGCCAGCAGCGTAGCCGGGGGCAGCGGGGGGTACGAGCAGTACTTC. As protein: CASSVAGGSGGYEQYF.

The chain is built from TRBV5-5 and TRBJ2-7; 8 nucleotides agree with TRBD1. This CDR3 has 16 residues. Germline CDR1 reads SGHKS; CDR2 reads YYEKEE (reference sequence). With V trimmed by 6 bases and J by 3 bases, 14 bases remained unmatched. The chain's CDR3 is CASTSLGDRGNYEQYF. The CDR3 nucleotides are TGTGCCAGCACCTCTTTGGGAGACAGGGGCAACTACGAGCAGTACTTC. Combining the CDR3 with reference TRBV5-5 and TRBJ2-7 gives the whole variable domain DAGVTQSPTHLIKTRGQQVTLRCSPISGHKSVSWYQQVLGQGPQFIFQYYEKEERGRGNFPDRFSARQFPNYSSELNVNALLLGDSALYLCASTSLGDRGNYEQYFGPGTRLTVT.

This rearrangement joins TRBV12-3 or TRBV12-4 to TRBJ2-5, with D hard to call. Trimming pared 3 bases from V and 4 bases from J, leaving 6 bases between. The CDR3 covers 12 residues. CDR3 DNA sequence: TGTGCCAGCAGTTTTACTCGAGAGACCCAGTACTTC. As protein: CASSFTRETQYF.

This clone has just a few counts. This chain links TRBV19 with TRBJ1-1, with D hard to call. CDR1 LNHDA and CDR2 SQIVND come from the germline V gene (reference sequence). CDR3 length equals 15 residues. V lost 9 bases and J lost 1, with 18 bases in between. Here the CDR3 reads CARTDADRPNTEAFF. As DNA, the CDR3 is TGTGCCAGAACAGACGCCGATCGGCCGAACACTGAAGCTTTCTTT.

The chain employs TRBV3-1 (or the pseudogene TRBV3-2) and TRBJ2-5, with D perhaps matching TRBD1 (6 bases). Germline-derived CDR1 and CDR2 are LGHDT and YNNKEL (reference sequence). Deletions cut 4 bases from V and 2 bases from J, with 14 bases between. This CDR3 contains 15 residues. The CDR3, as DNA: TGTGCCAGCAGCCTTAGCCCGGGACATCAAGAGACCCAGTACTTC. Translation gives CASSLSPGHQETQYF.

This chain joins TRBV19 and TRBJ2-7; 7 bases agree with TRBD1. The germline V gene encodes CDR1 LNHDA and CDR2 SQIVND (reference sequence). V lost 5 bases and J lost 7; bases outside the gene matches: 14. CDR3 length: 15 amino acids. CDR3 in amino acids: CASSGVRQGSEEQYF. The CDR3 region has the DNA TGTGCCAGTAGTGGGGTCCGACAGGGTTCGGAGGAGCAGTACTTC. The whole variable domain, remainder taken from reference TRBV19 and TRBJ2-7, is DGGITQSPKYLFRKEGQNVTLSCEQNLNHDAMYWYRQDPGQGLRLIYYSQIVNDFQKGDIAEGYSVSREKKESFPLTVTSAQKNPTAFYLCASSGVRQGSEEQYFGPGTRLTVT.

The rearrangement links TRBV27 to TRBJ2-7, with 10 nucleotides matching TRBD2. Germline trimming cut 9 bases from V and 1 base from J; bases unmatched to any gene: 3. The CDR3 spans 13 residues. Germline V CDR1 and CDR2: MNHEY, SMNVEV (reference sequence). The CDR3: CASLAGGSYEQYF. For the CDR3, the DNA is TGTGCCAGTTTAGCGGGAGGTTCCTACGAGCAGTACTTC.

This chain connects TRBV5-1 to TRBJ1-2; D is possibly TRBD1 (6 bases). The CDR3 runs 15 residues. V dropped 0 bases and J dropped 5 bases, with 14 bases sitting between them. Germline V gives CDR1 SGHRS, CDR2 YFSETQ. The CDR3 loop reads CASSLDTQGPYGYTF. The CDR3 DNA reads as TGCGCCAGCAGCTTGGACACCCAGGGGCCTTATGGCTACACCTTC.

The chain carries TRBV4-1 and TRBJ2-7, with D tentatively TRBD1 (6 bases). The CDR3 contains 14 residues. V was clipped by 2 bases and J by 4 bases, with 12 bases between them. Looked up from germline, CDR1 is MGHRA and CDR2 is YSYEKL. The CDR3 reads CASSQRTARYEQYF. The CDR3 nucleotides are TGCGCCAGCAGCCAACGGACAGCCAGGTACGAGCAGTACTTC.

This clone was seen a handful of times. CDR3 protein: CASSPARGINQPQHF. The CDR3 DNA is TGTGCCAGCAGCCCGGCGAGGGGGATCAATCAGCCCCAGCATTTT. The V and J genes are TRBV7-6 and TRBJ1-5, with D possibly matching TRBD1 (6 bases). The V gene's germline CDR1 is SGHVS and CDR2 FNYEAQ. V lost 5 bases and J lost 3, with 14 bases in between. This CDR3 contains 15 residues.

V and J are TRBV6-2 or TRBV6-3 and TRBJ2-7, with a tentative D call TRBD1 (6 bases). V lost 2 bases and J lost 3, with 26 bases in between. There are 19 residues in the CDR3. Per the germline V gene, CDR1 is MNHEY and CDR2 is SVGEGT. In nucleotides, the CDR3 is TGTGCCAGCAGTTACACGGGGAACCGCGACAGGTTGGGGTACTACGAGCAGTACTTC. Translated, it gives CASSYTGNRDRLGYYEQYF.

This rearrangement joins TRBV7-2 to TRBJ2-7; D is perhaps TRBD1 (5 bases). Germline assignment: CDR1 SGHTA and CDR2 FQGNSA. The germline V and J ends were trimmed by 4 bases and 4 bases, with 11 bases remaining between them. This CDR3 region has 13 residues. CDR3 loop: CASSSASGYEQYF. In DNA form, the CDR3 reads TGTGCCAGCAGCTCGGCCTCAGGGTACGAGCAGTACTTC.